The rows below give T cell receptor beta chains drawn from one sample of a study of OX40 agonist ivuxolimab in advanced cancers. Only in-frame clones appear in the TCRdb table, and some are missing; sequencing was by immunoSEQ multiplex PCR. The table records about 32,000 clones, around 84% of them present only once. The input for sequencing was CD4+ or CD8+ T cells sorted from blood, taken in a trial of the OX40 agonist ivuxolimab. The receptors shown here come from an adult with an advanced solid tumor such as melanoma, head and neck, liver or kidney cancer. The CDR3 runs from the conserved cysteine through the conserved F or W. D genes are given only for firm matches. Clone size is shown for a subset of rows, as once, few, many or a class of expanded clone.

v_gene	j_gene	d_gene	abundance	CDR3nt	CDR3aa
TRBV14	TRBJ2-7	-	-	TGTGCCAGCAGCTGGGGCCAAGGGTCCTACGAGCAGTACTTC	CASSWGQGSYEQYF
TRBV7-3	TRBJ2-5	-	once	TGTGCCAGCAGCTTAGTGGGTGGGCAAGAGACCCAGTACTTC	CASSLVGGQETQYF
TRBV6-1	TRBJ2-3	TRBD2	-	TGTGCCAGCAGTAGACTAGCGGGGGAGGCAGATACGCAGTATTTT	CASSRLAGEADTQYF
TRBV5-6	TRBJ2-3	TRBD2	-	TGTGCCAGCAGCTTAAAACTAGCGGGAGGCCGCACAGATACGCAGTATTTT	CASSLKLAGGRTDTQYF
TRBV27	TRBJ1-2	-	-	TGTGCCAGCAGCGACAGACCCCGCTATGGCTACACCTTC	CASSDRPRYGYTF
TRBV21-1	TRBJ2-7	-	-	TGTGCCAGCAGCACCGGACAGCCGATTAACTACGAGCAGTACTTC	CASSTGQPINYEQYF
TRBV30	TRBJ2-7	TRBD2	-	TGTGCCTGGACTAGCGGGGGGTGGTACGAGCAGTACTTC	CAWTSGGWYEQYF
TRBV13	TRBJ2-7	TRBD2	-	TGTGCCAGCACCATAGCGGGAAGCCTCTACGAGCAGTACTTC	CASTIAGSLYEQYF
TRBV9	TRBJ1-2	-	-	TGTGCCAGCAGCGTAGACGCCGGAGTAGGGGATGGCTACACCTTC	CASSVDAGVGDGYTF
TRBV7-9	TRBJ2-6	TRBD1	-	TGTGCCAGCAGCTGGACAGGGGCTGGGGCCAACGTCCTGACTTTC	CASSWTGAGANVLTF
TRBV28	TRBJ2-5	TRBD2	-	TGTGCCAGCAGAAGAACTAGCGGGAGGGAAGAGACCCAGTACTTC	CASRRTSGREETQYF
TRBV5-4	TRBJ2-2	-	-	TGTGCCAGCAGCTGGGCGGGACCCACCGGGGAGCTGTTTTTT	CASSWAGPTGELFF
TRBV27	TRBJ1-4	-	-	TGTGCCAGCAGTTTGAACGGGAGCCCTAATGAAAAACTGTTTTTT	CASSLNGSPNEKLFF
TRBV6-9	TRBJ2-2	-	-	TGTGCCAGCAGTTTTAGGGAGTTTTACACCGGGGAGCTGTTTTTT	CASSFREFYTGELFF
TRBV28	TRBJ2-6	-	-	TGTGCCAGCAGTTTCGAGGGGGCCAACGTCCTGACTTTC	CASSFEGANVLTF
TRBV27	TRBJ2-1	TRBD2	-	TGTGCCAGCAGCCTAGCGGGGAGCTCCTACAATGAGCAGTTCTTC	CASSLAGSSYNEQFF
TRBV6-5	TRBJ1-2	-	-	TGTGCCAGCAGTCCAGGGGACTATGGCTACACCTTC	CASSPGDYGYTF
TRBV4-1	TRBJ2-3	-	once	TGCGCCAGCAGCCAAGCCCCGGGAGAGGTGGGAGATACGCAGTATTTT	CASSQAPGEVGDTQYF
TRBV27	TRBJ2-2	-	-	TGTGCCAGCAGTTTGACGACCTTAGCCGGGGAGCTGTTTTTT	CASSLTTLAGELFF
TRBV6-5	TRBJ1-5	TRBD1	few	TGTGCCAGCAGTCCGGGGACAGGGTTACATCAGCCCCAGCATTTT	CASSPGTGLHQPQHF
TRBV27	TRBJ2-7	TRBD2	few	TGTGCCAGCAGTTTTGGGGCGGGAGGCACTAGGGAGCAGTACTTC	CASSFGAGGTREQYF
TRBV7-9	TRBJ1-2	-	-	TGTGCCAGCAGGGGCCCTAGCTATGGCTACACCTTC	CASRGPSYGYTF
TRBV27	TRBJ1-1	-	-	TGTGCCAGCAGTTTGCCCCCCCTAGCTTTCTTT	CASSLPPLAFF
TRBV27	TRBJ2-7	-	-	TGTGCCAGCAGTTTTGTGACGGGGGTCCCTATCTACGAGCAGTACTTC	CASSFVTGVPIYEQYF
TRBV9	TRBJ2-3	-	-	TGTGCCAGCAGCGTAGCCGGGACTAGCACAGATACGCAGTATTTT	CASSVAGTSTDTQYF
TRBV4-1	TRBJ2-1	TRBD2	-	TGCGCCAGCAGCCAATCTACTAGCGTCTACAATGAGCAGTTCTTC	CASSQSTSVYNEQFF
TRBV6-4	TRBJ2-2	TRBD1	-	TGTGCCAGCAGCGCCGGTCTGACAGGGGAAGGCACCGGGGAGCTGTTTTTT	CASSAGLTGEGTGELFF
TRBV19	TRBJ2-1	-	-	TGTGCCAGTAGTATAACGAGCTCCTACAATGAGCAGTTCTTC	CASSITSSYNEQFF
TRBV20-1	TRBJ2-7	-	few	TGCAGTGCTGGCCCCACAGGCGAGCAGTACTTC	CSAGPTGEQYF
TRBV29-1	TRBJ1-1	-	-	TGCAGCGTTCGTTTTACAGGGTCTATGAACACTGAAGCTTTCTTT	CSVRFTGSMNTEAFF
TRBV2	TRBJ2-7	-	-	TGTGCCAGCATTAGGACAGAGACCTACGAGCAGTACTTC	CASIRTETYEQYF
TRBV28	TRBJ2-7	TRBD2	-	TGTGCCAGCAGTTTAGCGGCGGGAGGATCCTACGAGCAGTACTTC	CASSLAAGGSYEQYF
TRBV28	TRBJ1-2	-	-	TGTGCCAGCAGCCACTCCGGGACACCCTATGGCTACACCTTC	CASSHSGTPYGYTF
TRBV27	TRBJ2-2	-	few	TGTGCCAGCAGTTTATTGGAAACCGGGGAGCTGTTTTTT	CASSLLETGELFF
TRBV28	TRBJ1-4	-	-	TGTGCCAGCAGTTTATTAGGGGCAGGGTCTAATGAAAAACTGTTTTTT	CASSLLGAGSNEKLFF
TRBV28	TRBJ2-7	TRBD2	-	TGTGCCACCTCCGGGACATCCGGGACTAGCGACGACGAGCAGTACTTC	CATSGTSGTSDDEQYF
TRBV5-4	TRBJ1-3	-	-	TGTGCCAGCTCGAACAGCACGGCGGACACCATATATTTT	CASSNSTADTIYF
TRBV7-6	TRBJ1-2	-	-	TGTGCCAGCAGCTACCGGGACGAAGGGTATGGCTACACCTTC	CASSYRDEGYGYTF
TRBV5-1	TRBJ2-1	-	-	TGCGCCAGCACCTGGACAGACGAGCAGTTCTTC	CASTWTDEQFF
TRBV28	TRBJ2-2	TRBD1	-	TGTGCCAGCTTAAAAGACAGGGAGAACACCGGGGAGCTGTTTTTT	CASLKDRENTGELFF
TRBV5-8	TRBJ2-7	-	-	TGTGCCAGCAGCTTGGCCGGGGTGGGCTTTATATACGAGCAGTACTTC	CASSLAGVGFIYEQYF
TRBV9	TRBJ2-1	-	-	TGTGCCAGCAGCGTCTCCAATGAGCAGTTCTTC	CASSVSNEQFF
TRBV5-1	TRBJ2-5	-	-	TGCGCCAGCAGTATAAGGAGGGGACTCCAAGAGACCCAGTACTTC	CASSIRRGLQETQYF
TRBV28	TRBJ2-6	-	-	TGTGCCAGCAGCCCCCCCCGCGGGGCCAACGTCCTGACTTTC	CASSPPRGANVLTF
TRBV7-9	TRBJ2-1	TRBD1	-	TGTGCCAGCAGCGAAACCCGGGACAGGGGGAATGAGCAGTTCTTC	CASSETRDRGNEQFF
TRBV19	TRBJ2-1	-	few	TGTGCCAGTAGGATTAGGGGGGCCGGGAGCTCCTACAATGAGCAGTTCTTC	CASRIRGAGSSYNEQFF
TRBV11-2	TRBJ2-7	TRBD1	-	TGTGCCAGCAGCTCCGGGACAGGAATCTACGAGCAGTACTTC	CASSSGTGIYEQYF
TRBV5-6	TRBJ1-6	-	-	TGTGCCAGCAGCTTGGACAGTGTTAATTCACCCCTCCACTTT	CASSLDSVNSPLHF
TRBV27	TRBJ2-7	TRBD1	-	TGTGCCAGCAGTCCAAACGGACAGGGGTGGTTCTACGAGCAGTACTTC	CASSPNGQGWFYEQYF
TRBV6-5	TRBJ2-7	TRBD2	few	TGTGCCAGCAAGATAGATGGACTAGCGGCCTACGAGCAGTACTTC	CASKIDGLAAYEQYF
TRBV10-3	TRBJ2-7	TRBD1	-	TGTGCCATCAGTGAGCCCGGGACAGGGTCCTACGAGCAGTACTTC	CAISEPGTGSYEQYF
TRBV28	TRBJ2-5	TRBD2	once	TGTGCCAGCAGTTTATTCCGTCGGGGGGGGGAGACCCAGTACTTC	CASSLFRRGGETQYF
TRBV5-6	TRBJ1-1	TRBD1	-	TGTGCCAGCCGGAGGGACAGGCGGGTGGCCGCGGACACTGAAGCTTTCTTT	CASRRDRRVAADTEAFF
TRBV5-6	TRBJ1-3	-	-	TGTGCCAGCAGCTTGGGGGGTTCTGGAAACACCATATATTTT	CASSLGGSGNTIYF
TRBV29-1	TRBJ1-2	-	-	TGCAGCATACCCCGGACGGCAGACTATGGCTACACCTTC	CSIPRTADYGYTF
TRBV4-1	TRBJ2-7	-	few	TGCGCCAGCAGCCAAGGGCCATCCGCCGAGCAGTACTTC	CASSQGPSAEQYF
TRBV27	TRBJ2-7	TRBD1	-	TGTGCCAGCAGTCCAACAGGGGACCACGAGCAGTACTTC	CASSPTGDHEQYF
TRBV9	TRBJ2-1	-	-	TGTGCCAGCATTCGAACCAGCTCCTACAATGAGCAGTTCTTC	CASIRTSSYNEQFF
TRBV2	TRBJ2-3	-	once	TGTGCCAGCAGGGCGGGTTGGGCCCCAGATACGCAGTATTTT	CASRAGWAPDTQYF